The 22 T cell receptor beta chains given below trace back to one sample, sequenced in a study of cytomegalovirus exposure and HLA in healthy donors. PCR primers comprised 60 Vbeta and 13 Jbeta primers. This table comes from immunoSEQ multiplex PCR, and its TCRdb copy is limited to in-frame clones, with some not included. Found here are about 200,000 clones, 82% of them singletons; the top ten hold 6%. The sample consisted of PBMCs. Every receptor here comes from a man aged 40-49 years in good health and CMV-seropositive.

V is TRBV2 and J is TRBJ2-3; D is possibly TRBD2 (6 bases). The CDR3 loop spans 14 amino acids. The ends were cut back, 7 bases at V and 2 bases at J, with 13 bases in the middle. Germline V gene lookup returns CDR1 SNHLY and CDR2 FYNNEI. The CDR3 protein is CASIGGDLTDTQYF. The CDR3, as DNA: TGTGCCAGCATCGGCGGGGATCTCACAGATACGCAGTATTTT.

This chain uses TRBV19 with TRBJ2-7; 10 bases align to TRBD1. Germline V gene sequence: CDR1 LNHDA, CDR2 SQIVND (reference sequence). The CDR3 extends over 14 amino acids. Trimming cost V 3 bases and J 6 bases; bases outside gene matches: 5. Here the CDR3 reads CASSMGTGAGEQYF. The CDR3 nucleotides are TGTGCCAGTAGTATGGGGACAGGGGCCGGCGAGCAGTACTTC.

V is TRBV7-9 and J is TRBJ2-2; D is perhaps TRBD2 (6 bases). The CDR3 spans 12 residues. Germline V gene lookup returns CDR1 SEHNR and CDR2 FQNEAQ (reference sequence). V was clipped by 8 bases and J by 4 bases, with 8 bases between them. This chain's CDR3 is CASGRPTGELFF. Written as DNA, the CDR3 is TGTGCCAGCGGGAGGCCCACCGGGGAGCTGTTTTTT.

The chain couples TRBV9 to TRBJ1-1, with a tentative D call TRBD1 (6 bases). Trimming stripped 4 bases from V and 4 bases from J, with 11 bases between. The CDR3 has 13 residues. Germline V gene lookup returns CDR1 SGDLS and CDR2 YYNGEE. The CDR3 region has the DNA TGTGCCAGCAGCTCGGAAGGGGGCACTGAAGCTTTCTTT. This codes for CASSSEGGTEAFF. The whole variable domain, remainder taken from reference TRBV9 and TRBJ1-1, is DSGVTQTPKHLITATGQRVTLRCSPRSGDLSVYWYQQSLDQGLQFLIQYYNGEERAKGNILERFSAQQFPDLHSELNLSSLELGDSALYFCASSSEGGTEAFFGQGTRLTVV.

This clone has a single count. Other nucleotide sequences in the sample specify the same CDR3. The chain carries TRBV18 and TRBJ2-5; TRBD2 is a possible D gene (6 bases). CDR1 is KGHSH and CDR2 is LQKENI in the germline V gene. Trimming stripped 8 bases from V and 5 bases from J, with 6 bases between. CDR3 length equals 10 residues. The CDR3 DNA reads as TGTGCCAGCCGGGGGGAGACCCAGTACTTC. Protein: CASRGETQYF.

This chain links TRBV4-1 with TRBJ1-5, with 7 bases fitting TRBD1. Per the germline V gene, CDR1 is MGHRA and CDR2 is YSYEKL. The CDR3 consists of 13 residues. J was trimmed by 4 bases and V by 4 bases; bases with no gene match: 1. This CDR3 reads CASSLQGNQPQHF. The DNA of the CDR3 is TGCGCCAGCAGCCTACAGGGGAATCAGCCCCAGCATTTT.

J is TRBJ1-1 and V is TRBV6-5; D gene unclear. V was pared by 6 bases and J by 3 bases, with 17 bases between. The CDR3 is made up of 15 amino acids. Germline V gives CDR1 MNHEY, CDR2 SVGAGI. The DNA of the CDR3 is TGTGCCAGCAGGGACTTTCAATTAAGGGACACTGAAGCTTTCTTT. Protein: CASRDFQLRDTEAFF.

The chain links TRBV11-3 to TRBJ1-4; 7 positions agree with TRBD1. The ends lost 8 bases at V and 6 bases at J; junction bases unmatched: 6. Germline V gives CDR1 SGHNT, CDR2 YENEEA. This CDR3 has 13 residues. This chain's CDR3 is CASLRGTDEKLFF. DNA for the CDR3: TGTGCCAGCTTGAGGGGGACAGATGAAAAACTGTTTTTT. The entire variable domain, with the rest obtained from reference TRBV11-3 and TRBJ1-4, is as follows: EAGVVQSPRYKIIEKKQPVAFWCNPISGHNTLYWYLQNLGQGPELLIRYENEEAVDDSQLPKDRFSAERLKGVDSTLKIQPAELGDSAVYLCASLRGTDEKLFFGSGTQLSVL.

The rearrangement joins TRBV6-5 to TRBJ2-5; TRBD1 matches 7 bases. V lost 6 bases and J lost 2; bases outside the gene matches: 9. The CDR3 sequence is 15 residues long. CDR1 MNHEY and CDR2 SVGAGI come from the germline V gene. CDR3 sequence: CASSLPGQPQETQYF. The CDR3 region has the DNA TGTGCCAGCAGCCTACCGGGACAGCCTCAAGAGACCCAGTACTTC.

CDR3 DNA: TGTGCCAGCAGCTTGGGCGGAGTTGGCACAGATACGCAGTATTTT. This codes for CASSLGGVGTDTQYF. V usage is TRBV5-6 and J usage is TRBJ2-3; the D is unclear. Germline V lookup: CDR1 SGHDT, CDR2 YYEEEE. V shed 0 bases and J shed 1 base, with 9 bases lying between them. The CDR3 contains 15 residues.

This clone was recorded only once. J is TRBJ1-1 and V is TRBV11-1; 9 nucleotides match TRBD1. J gave up 5 bases and V 3 bases, and 4 bases lay outside the gene matches. The CDR3 totals 14 residues. The germline V gene encodes CDR1 SGHAT and CDR2 FQDESV (reference sequence). CDR3 sequence (DNA): TGTGCCAGCAGCTTGGGACAGGGAGGTACTGAAGCTTTCTTT. It yields the protein CASSLGQGGTEAFF.

V and J are TRBV6-4 and TRBJ2-3; 9 nucleotides agree with TRBD2. The CDR3 sequence is 15 residues long. Germline V lookup: CDR1 MRHNA, CDR2 SNTAGT. V was clipped by 2 bases and J by 6 bases; unmatched bases: 6. This chain's CDR3 is CASSDIAGEGDTQYF. CDR3 bases: TGTGCCAGCAGTGACATAGCGGGAGAAGGGGATACGCAGTATTTT.

This sequence joins TRBV6-6 and TRBJ2-2; 7 bases fit TRBD1. The CDR3 extends over 13 amino acids. The junction had 7 bases not matched to a gene; V was cut back by 5 bases and J by 10 bases. Germline loops: CDR1 MNHNY, CDR2 SVGAGI (reference sequence). CDR3 sequence (DNA): TGTGCCAGCAGTACCGACAGGGTGTCGGAGCTGTTTTTT. Translating it yields CASSTDRVSELFF.

The V call is TRBV5-1, the J call TRBJ1-5; 12 bases match TRBD1. The CDR3 spans 16 residues. CDR1 and CDR2 (germline): SGHRS, YFSETQ. Losses at the gene ends were 0 bases for V and 7 bases for J; bases not matched to a gene: 5. CDR3 nucleotide sequence: TGCGCCAGCAGCTTGGAAGGGACAGGGGGCCAGCAGCCCCAGCATTTT. Amino acids: CASSLEGTGGQQPQHF.

The rearrangement uses TRBV5-3 and TRBJ2-4; perhaps TRBD2 as D (5 bases). TRBV5-3 qualifies as an ORF whose function is uncertain. The CDR3 length is 14 residues. The V end lost 3 bases, the J end lost 3 bases, and 10 bases lay between the germline ends. This chain's CDR3 is CARSSGMVKNIQYF. For the CDR3, the DNA is TGTGCCAGAAGCTCCGGGATGGTCAAAAACATTCAGTACTTC.

This rearrangement joins TRBV2 to TRBJ1-5; D perhaps matches TRBD1 (6 bases). V was pared by 8 bases and J by 1 base, with 15 bases between. The CDR3 totals 15 residues. Germline CDR1 reads SNHLY; CDR2 reads FYNNEI. CDR3 in DNA: TGTGCCAGCGGCACAGGGTCTCGGAGCAATCAGCCCCAGCATTTT. Encoded protein: CASGTGSRSNQPQHF.

The rearrangement uses TRBV6-6 and TRBJ2-7, with D possibly matching TRBD1 (6 bases). Trimming pared 2 bases from V and 3 bases from J, leaving 8 bases between. From germline, CDR1 is MNHNY and CDR2 SVGAGI (reference sequence). CDR3 length: 13 residues. The CDR3 sequence is CASSYGTIYEQYV. CDR3 DNA: TGTGCCAGCAGTTACGGGACAATCTACGAGCAGTACGTC.

This clone was picked up one time. This sequence joins TRBV5-1 and TRBJ2-5; a weak D match, TRBD1 (6 bases). V was shortened by 1 base and J by 3 bases, with 13 bases between the two germline ends. CDR3 size: 15 residues. CDR1 SGHRS and CDR2 YFSETQ come from the germline V gene. CDR3 DNA sequence: TGCGCCAGCAGCTTGTGGGGGACATCAGAAGAGACCCAGTACTTC. This sequence encodes CASSLWGTSEETQYF.

The V call is TRBV5-6, the J call TRBJ2-2; D might be TRBD1 (6 bases). The CDR3 is 17 amino acids. With 1 base removed from V and 0 bases from J, the gap between germline ends came to 13 bases. The germline V gene encodes CDR1 SGHDT and CDR2 YYEEEE. The CDR3, as DNA: TGTGCCAGCAGCTTGTTCGGACAGAGAGCGAACACCGGGGAGCTGTTTTTT. Its translation is CASSLFGQRANTGELFF.

This clone was seen a few times. The chain links TRBV7-9 to TRBJ1-2; a weak D match, TRBD1 (6 bases). CDR1 and CDR2 (germline): SEHNR, FQNEAQ (reference sequence). Trimming stripped 11 bases from V and 7 bases from J, with 23 bases between. This CDR3 contains 14 residues. CDR3 bases: TGTGCCGCCAGTACAGGGAATCAGGGTGGTGGCTACACCTTC. Encoded protein: CAASTGNQGGGYTF.

Remarks on this clone: One end of the junction is discordant with germline, which a read error may explain. This chain links TRBV11-2 with TRBJ1-5, with 8 nucleotides matching TRBD1. This CDR3 is built from 13 residues. Germline CDR1 is SGHAT and CDR2 is FQNNGV. CDR3 coding DNA: TGTGCCAGCAGTCTCTCTCAGGGGGCTCCCCCGCATTTT. Protein product: CASSLSQGAPPHF. The whole variable domain, filled in from reference TRBV11-2 and TRBJ1-5, reads EAGVAQSPRYKIIEKRQSVAFWCNPISGHATLYWYQQILGQGPKLLIQFQNNGVVDDSQLPKDRFSAERLKGVDSTLKIQPAKLEDSAVYLCASSLSQGAPPHFGDGTRLSIL.

The chain couples TRBV5-1 to TRBJ2-1; the match to TRBD2 covers 13 bases. J lost 5 bases, V lost 4 bases, and 3 bases had no gene match. CDR1 and CDR2 from the germline V gene are SGHRS and YFSETQ. The CDR3 has 15 amino acids. In DNA, the CDR3 is TGCGCCAGCAGCGAGGGACTAGCGGGGAACAATGAGCAGTTCTTC. It codes for CASSEGLAGNNEQFF.